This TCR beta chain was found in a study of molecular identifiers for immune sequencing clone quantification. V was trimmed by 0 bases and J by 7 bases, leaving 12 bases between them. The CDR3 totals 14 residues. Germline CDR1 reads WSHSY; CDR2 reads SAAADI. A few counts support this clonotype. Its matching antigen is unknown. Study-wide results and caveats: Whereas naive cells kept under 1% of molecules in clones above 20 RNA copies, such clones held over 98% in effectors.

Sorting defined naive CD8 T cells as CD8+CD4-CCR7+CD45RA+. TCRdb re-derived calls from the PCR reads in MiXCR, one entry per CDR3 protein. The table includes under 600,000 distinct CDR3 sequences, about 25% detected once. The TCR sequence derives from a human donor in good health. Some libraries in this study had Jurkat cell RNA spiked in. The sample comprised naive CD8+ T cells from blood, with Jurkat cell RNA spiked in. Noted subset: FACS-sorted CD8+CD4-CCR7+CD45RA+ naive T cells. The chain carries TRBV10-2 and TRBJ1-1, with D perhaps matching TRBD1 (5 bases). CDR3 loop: CASSESIRGFEAFF. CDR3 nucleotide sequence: TGCGCCAGCAGTGAGTCGATTAGGGGCTTTGAAGCTTTCTTT.